The present TCR beta chain was sequenced within a study of fetal regulatory T cell absence and autoimmunity. Trimming stripped 0 bases from V and 2 bases from J, with 14 bases between. Germline V gene data show CDR1 as SGDLS and CDR2 as YYNGEE. The CDR3 is 16 amino acids. Sequencing was at survey level. Profiling relied on immunoSEQ multiplex PCR, and the TCRdb table lists in-frame clones only, not all of them. Of approximately 94,000 clones detected, about two thirds appear once; the ten largest clones hold 2%. Points on this clone: Its cognate antigen is unknown.

Overall study findings and caveats: Antigen-driven pancreatic autoimmunity before birth in IPEX was inferred from oligoclonal enrichment.

The specimen sequenced was pancreas tissue. V is TRBV9 and J is TRBJ2-5; a possible D gene is TRBD1 (5 bases). The origin of this receptor is a male donor with IPEX syndrome. The CDR3 DNA reads as TGTGCCAGCAGCGTAGATGGGGCAGAGCCACAAGAGACCCAGTACTTC. Translated: CASSVDGAEPQETQYF.